This T cell receptor beta chain comes out of a study of T cell changes during pregnancy in multiple sclerosis. CDR1 is LGHNA, CDR2 YNFKEQ, per germline. The CDR3 extends over 14 amino acids. V lost 1 base, J lost 2 bases, and 6 bases lay in between. Produced via immunoSEQ multiplex PCR; TCRdb's table is partial and in-frame only. Of tens of thousands of clones in the sample, approximately 91% are singletons; the top ten hold around 1.5%. The chain has TRBV4-2 and TRBJ1-3; D unclear. Sequenced: PBMCs (not recorded whether the cells were cultured). This TCR derives from a female donor with multiple sclerosis, enrolled in a pregnancy study. Written as DNA, the CDR3 is TGTGCCAGCAGCCAAGCGGGGACTGGAAACACCATATATTTT. This codes for CASSQAGTGNTIYF.